This T cell receptor (beta chain) was found in a study of Graves' ophthalmopathy and Graves' hyperthyroidism. RNA served as the template for amplifying TCR beta CDR3 regions. The workflow started with a first-round RT-PCR run with HTBI primers and then moved on to a second-round multiplex PCR. TCRdb passed the multiplex PCR reads through MiXCR, listing each CDR3 protein once. The repertoire has some 750,000 distinct CDR3 sequences, 40% of them found once; the top ten carry 40% to 55%. CDR1 is DFQATT, CDR2 SNEGSKA, per germline (reference sequence). Trimming removed 0 bases at V and 11 bases at J, with 10 bases between. This CDR3 comprises 12 residues.

This sequence was found in an adult man with Graves' ophthalmopathy. The rearrangement joins TRBV20-1 to TRBJ1-4; D unresolved. Specimen: peripheral blood. CDR3 loop: CSARDNEWKLFF. CDR3 DNA: TGCAGTGCTAGAGATAACGAATGGAAACTGTTTTTT.